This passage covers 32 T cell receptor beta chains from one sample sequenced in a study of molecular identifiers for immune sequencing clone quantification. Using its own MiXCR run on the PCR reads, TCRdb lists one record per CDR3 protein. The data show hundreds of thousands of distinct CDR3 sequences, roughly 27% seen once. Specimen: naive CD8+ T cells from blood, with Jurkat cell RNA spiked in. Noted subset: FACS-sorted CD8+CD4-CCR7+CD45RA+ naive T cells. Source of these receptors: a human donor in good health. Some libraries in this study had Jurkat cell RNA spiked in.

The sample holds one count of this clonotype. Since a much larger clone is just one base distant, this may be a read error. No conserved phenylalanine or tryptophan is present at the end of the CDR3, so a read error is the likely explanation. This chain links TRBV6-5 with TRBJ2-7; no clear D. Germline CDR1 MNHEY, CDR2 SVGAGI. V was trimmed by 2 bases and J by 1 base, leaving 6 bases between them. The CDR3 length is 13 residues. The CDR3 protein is CASSYGISYEQYL. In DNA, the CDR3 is TGTGCCAGCAGTTACGGAATTTCCTACGAGCAGTACCTC.

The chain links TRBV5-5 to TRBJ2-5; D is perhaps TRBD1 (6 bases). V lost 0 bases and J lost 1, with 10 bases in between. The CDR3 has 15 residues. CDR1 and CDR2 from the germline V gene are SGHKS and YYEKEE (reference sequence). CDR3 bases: TGTGCCAGCAGCTTGGTGGGGACAACCCAAGAGACCCAGTACTTC. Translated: CASSLVGTTQETQYF. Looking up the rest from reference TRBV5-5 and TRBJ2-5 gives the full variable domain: DAGVTQSPTHLIKTRGQQVTLRCSPISGHKSVSWYQQVLGQGPQFIFQYYEKEERGRGNFPDRFSARQFPNYSSELNVNALLLGDSALYLCASSLVGTTQETQYFGPGTRLLVL.

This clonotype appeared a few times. CDR3 nucleotide sequence: TGTGCCAGCAGTTTATACCGACTAGCGGGAGTACAGGAGCAGTTCTTC. Translating gives CASSLYRLAGVQEQFF. The genes are TRBV27 and TRBJ2-1, with 12 bases identical to TRBD2. CDR3 length equals 16 residues. Trimming cost V 1 base and J 10 bases; bases outside gene matches: 8. The germline V gene encodes CDR1 MNHEY and CDR2 SMNVEV (reference sequence).

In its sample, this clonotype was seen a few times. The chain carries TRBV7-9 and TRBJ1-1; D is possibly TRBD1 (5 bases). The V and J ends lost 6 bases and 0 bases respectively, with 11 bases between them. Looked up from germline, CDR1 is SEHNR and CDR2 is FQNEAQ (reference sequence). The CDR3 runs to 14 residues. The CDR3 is CASRHGAMNTEAFF. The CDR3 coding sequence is TGTGCCAGCAGACACGGGGCCATGAACACTGAAGCTTTCTTT.

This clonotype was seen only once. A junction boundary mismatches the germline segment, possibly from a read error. In nucleotides, the CDR3 is TGTGCCGGCAGCATGGACAGGGCAGAAGGAGAGACCCAGTACTTC. Residues: CAGSMDRAEGETQYF. V is TRBV7-2 and J is TRBJ2-5; 8 bases align to TRBD1. Per germline, CDR1 SGHTA and CDR2 FQGNSA. This CDR3 is built from 15 residues.

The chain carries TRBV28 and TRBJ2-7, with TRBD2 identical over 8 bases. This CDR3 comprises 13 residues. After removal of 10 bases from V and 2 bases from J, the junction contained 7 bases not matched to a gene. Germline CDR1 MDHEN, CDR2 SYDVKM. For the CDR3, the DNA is TGTGCCATCGGGGGGGGGGCCCCCTACGAGCAGTACTTC. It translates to CAIGGGAPYEQYF.

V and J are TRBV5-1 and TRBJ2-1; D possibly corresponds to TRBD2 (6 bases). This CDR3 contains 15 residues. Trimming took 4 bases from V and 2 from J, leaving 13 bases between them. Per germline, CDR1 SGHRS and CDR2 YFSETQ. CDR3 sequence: CASSMTSSPYNEQFF. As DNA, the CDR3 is TGCGCCAGCAGCATGACTAGTTCCCCCTACAATGAGCAGTTCTTC.

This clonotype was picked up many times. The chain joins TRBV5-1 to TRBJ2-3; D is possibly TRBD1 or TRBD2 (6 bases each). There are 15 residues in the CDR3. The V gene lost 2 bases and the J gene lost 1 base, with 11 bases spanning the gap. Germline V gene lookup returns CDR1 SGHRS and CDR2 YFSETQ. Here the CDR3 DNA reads TGCGCCAGCAGCTTAAGGGGGGTAGGCACAGATACGCAGTATTTT. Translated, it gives CASSLRGVGTDTQYF.

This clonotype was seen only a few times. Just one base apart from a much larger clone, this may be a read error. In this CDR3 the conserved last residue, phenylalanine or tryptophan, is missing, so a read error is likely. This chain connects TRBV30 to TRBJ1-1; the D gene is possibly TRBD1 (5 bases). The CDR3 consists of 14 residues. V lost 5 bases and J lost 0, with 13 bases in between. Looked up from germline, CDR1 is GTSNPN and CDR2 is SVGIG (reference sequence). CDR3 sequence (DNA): TGTGCCTGGCGGGAGACAGTAATGAACACTGAAGCTTTCCTT. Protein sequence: CAWRETVMNTEAFL.

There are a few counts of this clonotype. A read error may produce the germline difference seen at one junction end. The CDR3: CSVEHPRTGFYHF. CDR3 coding DNA: TGCAGCGTGGAACATCCCAGGACAGGTTTTTATCACTTC. V usage is TRBV29-1 and J usage is TRBJ2-5, with 7 bases aligning to TRBD1. Germline lookup yields CDR1 SQVTM and CDR2 ANQGSEA. The CDR3 covers 13 residues.

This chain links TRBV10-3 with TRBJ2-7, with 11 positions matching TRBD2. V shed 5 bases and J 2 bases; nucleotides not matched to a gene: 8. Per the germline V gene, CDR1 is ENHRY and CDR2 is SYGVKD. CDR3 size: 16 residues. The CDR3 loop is CAISQSGLAAPYEQYF. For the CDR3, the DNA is TGTGCCATCAGTCAATCGGGACTAGCGGCCCCCTACGAGCAGTACTTC.

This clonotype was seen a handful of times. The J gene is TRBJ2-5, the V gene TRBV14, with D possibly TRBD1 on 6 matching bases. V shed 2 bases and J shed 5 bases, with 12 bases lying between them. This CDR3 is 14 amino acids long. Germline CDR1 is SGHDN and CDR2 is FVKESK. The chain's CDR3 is CASSQRAGEETQYF. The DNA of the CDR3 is TGTGCCAGCAGCCAAAGGGCAGGGGAGGAGACCCAGTACTTC.

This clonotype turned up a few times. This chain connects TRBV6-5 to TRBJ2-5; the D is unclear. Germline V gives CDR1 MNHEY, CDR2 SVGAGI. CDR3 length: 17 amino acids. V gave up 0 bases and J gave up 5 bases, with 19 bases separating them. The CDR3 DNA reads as TGTGCCAGCAGTTACTCGATAAGCAACCCTCGACGGGAGACCCAGTACTTC. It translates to CASSYSISNPRRETQYF.

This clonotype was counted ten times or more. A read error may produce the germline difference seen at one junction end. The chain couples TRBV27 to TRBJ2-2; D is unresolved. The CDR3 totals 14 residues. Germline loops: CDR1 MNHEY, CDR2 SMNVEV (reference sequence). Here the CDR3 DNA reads TGTGCCAGCAGCTTATTGTTGGGGACCGGGGAGCTGTTTTTT. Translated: CASSLLLGTGELFF.

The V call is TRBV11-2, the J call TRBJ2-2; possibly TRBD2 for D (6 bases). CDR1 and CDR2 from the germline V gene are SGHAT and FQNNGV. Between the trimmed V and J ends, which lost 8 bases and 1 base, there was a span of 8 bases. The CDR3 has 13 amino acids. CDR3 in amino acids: CASWDLNTGELFF. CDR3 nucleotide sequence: TGTGCCAGCTGGGACTTGAACACCGGGGAGCTGTTTTTT.

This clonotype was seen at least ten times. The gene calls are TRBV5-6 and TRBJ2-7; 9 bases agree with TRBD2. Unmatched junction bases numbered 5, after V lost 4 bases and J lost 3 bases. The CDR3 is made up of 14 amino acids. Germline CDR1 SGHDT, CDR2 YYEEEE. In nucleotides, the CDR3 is TGTGCCAGCAGCGCGACTAGCGGCATCTACGAGCAGTACTTC. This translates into CASSATSGIYEQYF.

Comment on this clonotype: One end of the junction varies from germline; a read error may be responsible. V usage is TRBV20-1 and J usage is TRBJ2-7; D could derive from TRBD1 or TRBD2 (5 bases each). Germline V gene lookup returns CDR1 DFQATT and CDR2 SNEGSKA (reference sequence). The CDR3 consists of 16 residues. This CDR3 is CCASGWGSIKGYEQYF. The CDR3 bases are TGCTGTGCTAGTGGATGGGGGAGTATAAAAGGCTACGAGCAGTACTTC.

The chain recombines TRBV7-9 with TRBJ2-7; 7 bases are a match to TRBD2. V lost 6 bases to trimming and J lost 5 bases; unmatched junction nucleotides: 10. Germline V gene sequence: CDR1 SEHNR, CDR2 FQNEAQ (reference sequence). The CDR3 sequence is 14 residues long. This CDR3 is CASRAGLAIHEQYF. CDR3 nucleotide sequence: TGTGCCAGCAGAGCGGGGCTAGCGATCCACGAGCAGTACTTC.

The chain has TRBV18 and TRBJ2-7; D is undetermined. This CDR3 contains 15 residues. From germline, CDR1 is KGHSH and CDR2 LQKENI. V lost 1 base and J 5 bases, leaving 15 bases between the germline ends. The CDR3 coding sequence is TGTGCCAGCTCACCACGAGCGCGCGTAGACCACGAGCAGTACTTC. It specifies CASSPRARVDHEQYF.

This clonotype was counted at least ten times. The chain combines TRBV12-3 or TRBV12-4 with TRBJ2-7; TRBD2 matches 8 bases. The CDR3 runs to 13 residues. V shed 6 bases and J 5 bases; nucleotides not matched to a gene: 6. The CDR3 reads CASSRGGAHEQYF. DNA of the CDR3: TGTGCCAGCAGCCGGGGGGGGGCCCACGAGCAGTACTTC.

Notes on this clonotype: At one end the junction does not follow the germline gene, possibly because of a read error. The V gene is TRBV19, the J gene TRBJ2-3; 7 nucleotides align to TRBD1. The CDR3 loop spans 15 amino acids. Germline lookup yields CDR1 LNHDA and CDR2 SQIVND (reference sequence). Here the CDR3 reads CASRSGDSSTDTQFF. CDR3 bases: TGTGCCAGTAGATCCGGGGACAGTAGCACAGATACGCAGTTTTTT.

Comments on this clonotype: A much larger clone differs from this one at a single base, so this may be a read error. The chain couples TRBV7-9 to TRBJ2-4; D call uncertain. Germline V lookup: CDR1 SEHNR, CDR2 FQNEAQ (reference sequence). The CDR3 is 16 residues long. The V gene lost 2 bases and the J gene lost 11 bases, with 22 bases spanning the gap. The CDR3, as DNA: TGTGCCAGCAGCTTAATTATGGGATCGAACCGGGTCGTTCAGTACTTC. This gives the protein CASSLIMGSNRVVQYF.

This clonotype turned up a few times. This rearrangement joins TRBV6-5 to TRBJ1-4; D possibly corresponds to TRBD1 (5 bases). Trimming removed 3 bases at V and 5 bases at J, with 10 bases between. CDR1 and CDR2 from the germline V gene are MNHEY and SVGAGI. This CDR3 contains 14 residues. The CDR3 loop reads CASSYLQGNEKLFF. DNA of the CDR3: TGTGCCAGCAGTTATCTGCAGGGAAATGAAAAACTGTTTTTT.

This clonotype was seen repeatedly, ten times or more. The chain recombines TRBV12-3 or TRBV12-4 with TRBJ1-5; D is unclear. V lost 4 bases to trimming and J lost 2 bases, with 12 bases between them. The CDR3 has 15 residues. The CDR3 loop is CASSSVGFGNQPQHF. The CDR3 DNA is TGTGCCAGCAGTTCTGTGGGATTTGGCAATCAGCCCCAGCATTTT.

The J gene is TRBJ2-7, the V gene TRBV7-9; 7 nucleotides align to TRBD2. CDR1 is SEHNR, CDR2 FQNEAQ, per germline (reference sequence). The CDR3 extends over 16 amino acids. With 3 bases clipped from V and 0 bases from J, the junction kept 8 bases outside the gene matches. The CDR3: CASSFTSGASSYEQYF. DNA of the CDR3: TGTGCCAGCAGCTTCACAAGCGGGGCCAGCTCCTACGAGCAGTACTTC.

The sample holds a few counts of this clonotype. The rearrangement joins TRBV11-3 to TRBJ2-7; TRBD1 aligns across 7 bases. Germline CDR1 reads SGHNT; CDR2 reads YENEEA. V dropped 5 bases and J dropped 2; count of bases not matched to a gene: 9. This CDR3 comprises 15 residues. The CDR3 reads CASSEETGNAYEQYF. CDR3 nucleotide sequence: TGTGCCAGCAGCGAGGAGACAGGGAATGCCTACGAGCAGTACTTC. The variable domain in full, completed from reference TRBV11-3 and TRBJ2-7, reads EAGVVQSPRYKIIEKKQPVAFWCNPISGHNTLYWYLQNLGQGPELLIRYENEEAVDDSQLPKDRFSAERLKGVDSTLKIQPAELGDSAVYLCASSEETGNAYEQYFGPGTRLTVT.

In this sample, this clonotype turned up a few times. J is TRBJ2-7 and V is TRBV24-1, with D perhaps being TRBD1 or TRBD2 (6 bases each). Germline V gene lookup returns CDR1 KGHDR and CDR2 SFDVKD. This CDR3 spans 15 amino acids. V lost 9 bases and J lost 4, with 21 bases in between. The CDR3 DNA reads TGTGCCACCGGGGGGCCGGGGCCCTTGGGATACGAGCAGTACTTC. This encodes CATGGPGPLGYEQYF.

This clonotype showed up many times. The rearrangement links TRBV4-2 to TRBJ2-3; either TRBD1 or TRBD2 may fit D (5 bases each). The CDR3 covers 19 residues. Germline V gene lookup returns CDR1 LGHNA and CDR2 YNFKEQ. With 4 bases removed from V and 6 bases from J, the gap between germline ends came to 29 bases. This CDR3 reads CASSLPRADGAPGVDTQYF. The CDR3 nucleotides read TGTGCCAGCAGCCTACCCAGGGCGGACGGGGCCCCAGGAGTGGATACGCAGTATTTT.

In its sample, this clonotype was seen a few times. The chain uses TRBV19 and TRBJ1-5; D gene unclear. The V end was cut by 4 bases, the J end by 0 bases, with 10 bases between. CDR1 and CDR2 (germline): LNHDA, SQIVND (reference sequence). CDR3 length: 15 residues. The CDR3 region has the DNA TGTGCCAGTAGTACGACCGATTATAGCAATCAGCCCCAGCATTTT. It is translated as CASSTTDYSNQPQHF.

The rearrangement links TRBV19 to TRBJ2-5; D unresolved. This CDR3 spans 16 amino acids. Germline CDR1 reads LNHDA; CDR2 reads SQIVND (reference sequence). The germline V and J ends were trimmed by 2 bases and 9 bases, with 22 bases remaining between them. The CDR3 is CASSIWNGKFQAPQYF. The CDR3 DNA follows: TGTGCCAGTAGTATATGGAACGGAAAATTCCAAGCGCCCCAGTACTTC.

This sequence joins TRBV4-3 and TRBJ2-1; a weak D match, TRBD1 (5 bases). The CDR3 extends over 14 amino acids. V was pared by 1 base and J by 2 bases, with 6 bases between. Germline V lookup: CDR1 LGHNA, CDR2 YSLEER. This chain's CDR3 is CASSQGQTYNEQFF. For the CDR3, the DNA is TGCGCCAGCAGCCAAGGACAGACCTACAATGAGCAGTTCTTC.

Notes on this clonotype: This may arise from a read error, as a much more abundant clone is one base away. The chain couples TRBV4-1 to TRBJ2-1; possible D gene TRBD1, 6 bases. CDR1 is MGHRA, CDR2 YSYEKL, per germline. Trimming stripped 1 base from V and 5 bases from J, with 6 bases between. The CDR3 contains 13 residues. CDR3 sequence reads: CASSQAGDNEQFF. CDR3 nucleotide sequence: TGCGCCAGCAGCCAAGCAGGGGACAATGAGCAGTTCTTC.